Presented here are 5 T cell receptor beta chains from one specimen sequenced in a study of cytomegalovirus exposure and HLA in healthy donors. This PCR relied on a set of 60 Vbeta primers and 13 Jbeta primers. Here immunoSEQ multiplex PCR was the method, and the copy in TCRdb shows in-frame clones only, minus some. This table has 200,000 or so clones, around 81% appearing once. The material sequenced was PBMCs. The receptors derive from a woman younger than 30 in good health and CMV-seropositive.

The chain employs TRBV7-9 and TRBJ2-1, with D possibly TRBD2 on 6 matching bases. CDR3 length: 15 residues. Trimming stripped 3 bases from V and 1 base from J, with 10 bases between. CDR1 SEHNR and CDR2 FQNEAQ come from the germline V gene (reference sequence). The CDR3 nucleotides read TGTGCCAGCAGCTTTCCGGGAGCATCCTACAATGAGCAGTTCTTC. This sequence encodes CASSFPGASYNEQFF.

The genes are TRBV5-6 and TRBJ1-5; D is perhaps TRBD1 (6 bases). CDR1 is SGHDT, CDR2 YYEEEE, per germline. The CDR3 contains 17 residues. V lost 4 bases to trimming and J lost 0 bases, with 17 bases between them. CDR3 DNA: TGTGCCAGCAGCCACGGGGGGCACTTAAATAGCAATCAGCCCCAGCATTTT. As protein: CASSHGGHLNSNQPQHF.

For the CDR3, the DNA is TGTGCCAGCAGTTCGACCGGGGACAGTGTCTATGAGCAGTTCTTC. It translates to CASSSTGDSVYEQFF. The J gene is TRBJ2-1, the V gene TRBV28; 7 bases map to TRBD1. The CDR3 has 15 amino acids. Germline V gene data show CDR1 as MDHEN and CDR2 as SYDVKM. V shed 4 bases and J 8 bases; nucleotides not matched to a gene: 11.

The rearrangement uses TRBV15 and TRBJ1-6; 9 bases fit TRBD1. J was trimmed by 6 bases and V by 1 base; bases with no gene match: 4. CDR1 is LNHNV, CDR2 YYDKDF, per germline (reference sequence). CDR3 length equals 16 residues. DNA of the CDR3: TGTGCCACCAGCAGAGGATTGGACAGGGGTAATTCACCCCTCCACTTT. It yields the protein CATSRGLDRGNSPLHF.

The genes are TRBV7-3 and TRBJ2-6, with TRBD1 identical over 8 bases. Per germline, CDR1 SGHTA and CDR2 FQGTGA. CDR3 length: 18 amino acids. After removal of 1 base from V and 4 bases from J, the junction contained 9 bases not matched to a gene. This chain's CDR3 is CASSLRRQGALGANVLTF. The CDR3 DNA reads TGTGCCAGCAGCTTAAGGAGGCAGGGGGCGCTAGGGGCCAACGTCCTGACTTTC.